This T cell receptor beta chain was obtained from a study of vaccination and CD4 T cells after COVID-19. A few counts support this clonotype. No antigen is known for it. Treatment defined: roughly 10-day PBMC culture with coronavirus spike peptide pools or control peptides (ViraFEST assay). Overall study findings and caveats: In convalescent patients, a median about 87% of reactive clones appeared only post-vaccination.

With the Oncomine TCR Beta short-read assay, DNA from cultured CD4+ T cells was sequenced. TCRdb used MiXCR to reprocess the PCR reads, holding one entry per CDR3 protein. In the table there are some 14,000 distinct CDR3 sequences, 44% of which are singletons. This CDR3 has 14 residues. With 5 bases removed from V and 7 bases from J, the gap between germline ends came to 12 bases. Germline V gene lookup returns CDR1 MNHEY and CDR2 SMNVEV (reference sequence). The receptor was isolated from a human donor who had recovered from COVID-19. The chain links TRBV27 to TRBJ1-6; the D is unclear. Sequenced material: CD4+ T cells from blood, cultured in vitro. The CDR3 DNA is TGTGCCAGCAGTCCCGACCGCCGAAATTCACCCCTCCACTTT. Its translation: CASSPDRRNSPLHF.